These T cell receptor beta chains were read from a single sample in a study of response to subunit inactivated influenza vaccine. TCRdb used MiXCR to reprocess the RT-PCR reads, holding one entry per CDR3 protein. This table holds 500,000 to 700,000 distinct CDR3 sequences, approximately 20% found once. This sample was also put to use in a study of T cells expressing NK-cell markers.

Sequencing was performed on CD4+ T cells sorted from PBMCs, taken about 13 days after vaccination. Source of these receptors: a man aged 50-60 years who received an inactivated influenza vaccine. Both conserved end residues are part of each CDR3. A D gene is named only where the DNA matches it firmly. Clone size appears in some rows only: once, few, many, or a class for an expanded clone.

size | J | V | D | CDR3 | DNA
NA | TRBJ2-3 | TRBV5-1 | TRBD2 | CASSRLAQHTQYF | TGCGCCAGCAGCCGACTAGCGCAACATACGCAGTATTTT
few | TRBJ2-2 | TRBV7-6 | TRBD2 | CASSLEMGLAQTGELFF | TGTGCCAGCAGCTTAGAAATGGGACTAGCCCAAACCGGGGAGCTGTTTTTT
few | TRBJ2-7 | TRBV20-1 | TRBD2 | CSAFRDYKKYEQYF | TGCAGTGCTTTCCGGGACTACAAAAAATACGAGCAGTACTTC
NA | TRBJ1-2 | TRBV6-1 | TRBD1 | CASTNPGQGHGYTF | TGTGCCAGCACCAACCCAGGACAGGGCCATGGCTACACCTTC
NA | TRBJ2-1 | TRBV9 | NA | CASSVVAAGDEQFF | TGTGCCAGCAGCGTAGTGGCGGCGGGTGATGAGCAGTTCTTC
few | TRBJ1-1 | TRBV27 | TRBD1 | CASRPGQGNTEAFF | TGTGCCAGCCGACCGGGACAGGGGAACACTGAAGCTTTCTTT
NA | TRBJ1-3 | TRBV6-5 | NA | CASSYSRRGGYTIYF | TGTGCCAGCAGTTATTCGAGACGTGGGGGTTACACCATATATTTT
NA | TRBJ2-2 | TRBV3-1 | TRBD1 | CASSHRQGHTGELFF | TGTGCCAGCAGCCATAGACAGGGGCACACCGGGGAGCTGTTTTTT
NA | TRBJ2-3 | TRBV6-2/TRBV6-3 | NA | CASSYSRPPKIPDTQYF | TGTGCCAGCAGTTACTCCCGACCCCCCAAGATTCCAGATACGCAGTATTTT
NA | TRBJ2-6 | TRBV24-1 | TRBD1 | CATSEVPGQGTGANVLTF | TGTGCCACCAGTGAGGTCCCGGGACAGGGAACCGGGGCCAACGTCCTGACTTTC
NA | TRBJ2-1 | TRBV5-5 | NA | CASSSLGGDTYNEQFF | TGTGCCAGCAGCTCCTTAGGGGGGGATACCTACAATGAGCAGTTCTTC
few | TRBJ2-1 | TRBV7-2 | TRBD2 | CASSTRTSGNNEQFF | TGTGCCAGCAGCACCCGGACTAGCGGGAACAATGAGCAGTTCTTC
NA | TRBJ2-5 | TRBV18 | NA | CASSPPANQETQYF | TGTGCCAGCTCACCACCGGCAAATCAAGAGACCCAGTACTTC
NA | TRBJ2-1 | TRBV30 | NA | CAWKRDRVNEQFF | TGTGCCTGGAAGCGGGACAGAGTCAATGAGCAGTTCTTC
NA | TRBJ2-5 | TRBV4-1 | NA | CASSQQGTETQYF | TGCGCCAGCAGCCAACAGGGGACAGAGACCCAGTACTTC
few | TRBJ1-4 | TRBV20-1 | NA | CSATTRNEKLFF | TGCAGTGCTACTACCCGGAATGAAAAACTGTTTTTT
few | TRBJ1-5 | TRBV12-3/TRBV12-4 | NA | CASSLLGGGSNQPQHF | TGTGCCAGCAGTTTACTTGGGGGCGGATCCAATCAGCCCCAGCATTTT
NA | TRBJ2-7 | TRBV6-1 | TRBD1 | CASSVSGGYEQYF | TGTGCCAGCAGTGTTTCAGGGGGATACGAGCAGTACTTC
few | TRBJ2-1 | TRBV29-1 | NA | CSVASYNEQFF | TGCAGCGTTGCCTCCTACAATGAGCAGTTCTTC
NA | TRBJ2-7 | TRBV4-2 | NA | CASSQDRHNNEQYF | TGTGCCAGCAGCCAAGATCGACATAACAACGAGCAGTACTTC
NA | TRBJ2-2 | TRBV6-1 | TRBD2 | CASRQAGFPGELFF | TGTGCCAGCAGGCAAGCGGGGTTTCCCGGGGAGCTGTTTTTT
NA | TRBJ2-1 | TRBV11-2 | TRBD1 | CASRPPDRVGSEQFF | TGTGCCAGCAGACCACCGGACAGGGTGGGAAGTGAGCAGTTCTTC
few | TRBJ2-2 | TRBV20-1 | TRBD1 | CSAPTGTGVTGELFF | TGCAGTGCTCCAACCGGGACAGGGGTCACCGGGGAGCTGTTTTTT
NA | TRBJ1-4 | TRBV20-1 | NA | CSARAEGREKLFF | TGCAGTGCTAGAGCCGAGGGCCGAGAAAAACTGTTTTTT
NA | TRBJ2-7 | TRBV29-1 | TRBD2 | CSVVSGQQYF | TGCAGCGTTGTTAGCGGGCAGCAGTACTTC
NA | TRBJ2-2 | TRBV5-1 | NA | CASSLARGGALHTGELFF | TGCGCCAGCAGCTTGGCCAGGGGAGGGGCTCTTCACACCGGGGAGCTGTTTTTT
NA | TRBJ2-1 | TRBV6-5 | NA | CASSYGGESYNEQFF | TGTGCCAGCAGTTATGGGGGAGAATCCTACAATGAGCAGTTCTTC
NA | TRBJ2-4 | TRBV9 | TRBD2 | CASSVGAGGHKNIQYF | TGTGCCAGCAGCGTAGGTGCGGGAGGCCACAAAAACATTCAGTACTTC
NA | TRBJ2-1 | TRBV15 | TRBD1 | CATVRPGTGGNEQFF | TGTGCCACCGTCCGGCCCGGGACAGGGGGAAATGAGCAGTTCTTC
few | TRBJ1-6 | TRBV5-1 | TRBD1 | CASSLGQGFRRNNSPLHF | TGCGCCAGCAGCCTCGGACAGGGTTTCCGGAGAAATAATTCACCCCTCCACTTT
NA | TRBJ1-5 | TRBV20-1 | TRBD1 | CSASLGQSNQPQHF | TGCAGTGCTAGTCTGGGACAGAGCAATCAGCCCCAGCATTTT
NA | TRBJ2-1 | TRBV7-2 | TRBD2 | CASSLAASGGYNEQFF | TGTGCCAGCAGCTTAGCGGCTAGCGGGGGGTACAATGAGCAGTTCTTC
NA | TRBJ2-3 | TRBV4-1 | TRBD2 | CASSHLAGGADTQYF | TGCGCCAGCAGCCACCTAGCGGGGGGGGCAGATACGCAGTATTTT
NA | TRBJ1-1 | TRBV6-5 | NA | CASTGDTEAFF | TGTGCCAGCACGGGGGACACTGAAGCTTTCTTT
NA | TRBJ1-2 | TRBV15 | TRBD1 | CATSRDRTGSYGYTF | TGTGCCACCAGCAGAGATCGGACAGGGAGCTATGGCTACACCTTC
NA | TRBJ2-1 | TRBV20-1 | NA | CSASDPRGNYNEQFF | TGCAGTGCTAGTGACCCTAGGGGGAACTACAATGAGCAGTTCTTC
few | TRBJ1-2 | TRBV10-3 | NA | CAISESAVYGYTF | TGTGCCATCAGTGAGTCGGCTGTCTATGGCTACACCTTC
many | TRBJ2-3 | TRBV5-1 | NA | CASSPLQGTDTQYF | TGCGCCAGCTCCCCCCTGCAGGGCACAGATACGCAGTATTTT
NA | TRBJ2-5 | TRBV20-1 | NA | CSARFYTQETQYF | TGCAGTGCTAGATTCTACACTCAAGAGACCCAGTACTTC
NA | TRBJ2-7 | TRBV4-3 | NA | CASSRIINTGTSSYEQYF | TGCGCCAGCAGCCGTATAATCAACACCGGGACGTCGTCCTACGAGCAGTACTTC
NA | TRBJ2-7 | TRBV20-1 | NA | CSATDSEQYF | TGCAGTGCCACCGACAGCGAGCAGTACTTC
few | TRBJ2-3 | TRBV5-1 | NA | CASSLEWRTDTQYF | TGCGCCAGCAGCTTGGAGTGGCGGACAGATACGCAGTATTTT
few | TRBJ2-7 | TRBV5-1 | TRBD2 | CASSYSPLAANREQYF | TGCGCCAGCAGCTACTCCCCGCTAGCGGCAAATCGGGAGCAGTACTTC
NA | TRBJ2-7 | TRBV29-1 | NA | CSVRGSPLYEQYF | TGCAGCGTTCGCGGGTCCCCCCTCTACGAGCAGTACTTC
NA | TRBJ2-1 | TRBV7-2 | TRBD2 | CASSLASGEYNEQFF | TGTGCCAGCAGCTTAGCGAGCGGGGAATACAATGAGCAGTTCTTC
NA | TRBJ2-5 | TRBV24-1 | TRBD1 | CATSDTGGQETQYF | TGTGCCACCAGTGACACAGGGGGCCAAGAGACCCAGTACTTC
many | TRBJ1-6 | TRBV7-9 | NA | CASSRQDSPLHF | TGTGCCAGCAGCCGACAGGATTCACCCCTCCACTTT
few | TRBJ1-2 | TRBV15 | NA | CATSRDFVGGDQYGYTF | TGTGCCACCAGCAGAGATTTTGTAGGTGGGGACCAGTATGGCTACACCTTC
NA | TRBJ1-2 | TRBV29-1 | NA | CSATQTGAGYGYTF | TGCAGCGCCACGCAGACGGGGGCGGGCTATGGCTACACCTTC
few | TRBJ1-6 | TRBV5-1 | NA | CASSFVESSYNSPLHF | TGCGCCAGCAGCTTTGTGGAGAGCTCCTATAATTCACCCCTCCACTTT
few | TRBJ1-5 | TRBV6-1 | TRBD1 | CASSPGTGGGMGNQPQHF | TGTGCCAGCAGCCCCGGGACAGGGGGCGGCATGGGGAATCAGCCCCAGCATTTT
few | TRBJ1-2 | TRBV7-9 | TRBD1 | CASRRDMTGGYTF | TGTGCCAGCAGAAGAGATATGACAGGGGGCTACACCTTC
few | TRBJ2-7 | TRBV27 | TRBD1 | CASSFQTGSSYEQYF | TGTGCCAGCAGTTTCCAGACAGGGTCTTCCTACGAGCAGTACTTC
NA | TRBJ2-5 | TRBV10-3 | NA | CAISPGTNQETQYF | TGTGCCATCAGCCCAGGGACAAACCAAGAGACCCAGTACTTC